Each of the 4 T cell receptor beta chains below was sequenced from the same sample in a study of T-cell reconstitution after alpha-beta-depleted transplantation in children. Unique molecular identifiers were built into the TCRbeta library. TCRdb reanalysed the PCR reads using MiXCR and keeps one entry per CDR3 protein. The table records 280,000 or so distinct CDR3 sequences, around a tenth of them present only once. This sample comprised peripheral blood, obtained 180 days after TCRalphabeta/CD19-depleted stem cell transplant. The source is a male patient aged 2-15 years who had a stem cell transplant for chronic granulomatous disease, so the T cells may come from the graft donor.

The table lists this clonotype with many counts. One junction end does not reproduce the germline sequence, and a read error may be involved. The J gene is TRBJ2-2, the V gene TRBV6-2 or TRBV6-3, with TRBD2 as a possible D gene (6 bases). Germline lookup yields CDR1 MNHEY and CDR2 SVGEGT. This CDR3 spans 15 amino acids. DNA of the CDR3: TGTGCCAGCAGACTCGGGACTCTGAACACCGGGGAGCTGTTTTTC. Translation gives CASRLGTLNTGELFF.

This clonotype was detected ten times or more. The rearrangement uses TRBV5-5 and TRBJ2-5, with no clear D. The V gene lost 4 bases and the J gene lost 5 bases, with 15 bases spanning the gap. Germline CDR1 SGHKS, CDR2 YYEKEE (reference sequence). CDR3 length: 14 amino acids. This chain's CDR3 is CASSEDLSGETQYF. As DNA, the CDR3 is TGTGCCAGCAGCGAGGACCTATCCGGGGAGACCCAGTACTTC.

This clonotype was seen many times. This chain joins TRBV20-1 and TRBJ2-1; TRBD1 matches at 8 bases. The CDR3 spans 17 residues. Germline trimming cut 2 bases from V and 6 bases from J; bases unmatched to any gene: 15. Germline CDR1 DFQATT, CDR2 SNEGSKA (reference sequence). The CDR3 here is CSARSPTGTGPRNEQFF. Written as DNA, the CDR3 is TGCAGTGCTAGATCTCCTACCGGGACAGGCCCACGCAATGAGCAGTTCTTC.

This clonotype was seen many times. J is TRBJ2-7 and V is TRBV29-1; 9 bases match TRBD1. V trimming: 6 bases; J trimming: 7 bases; junction bases outside the gene matches: 13. The CDR3 is made up of 14 amino acids. Germline CDR1 SQVTM, CDR2 ANQGSEA. The CDR3, as DNA: TGCAGCGTCTTCCCGGGACAGGGCAGGGGAGAGCAGTACTTC. Encoded protein: CSVFPGQGRGEQYF.